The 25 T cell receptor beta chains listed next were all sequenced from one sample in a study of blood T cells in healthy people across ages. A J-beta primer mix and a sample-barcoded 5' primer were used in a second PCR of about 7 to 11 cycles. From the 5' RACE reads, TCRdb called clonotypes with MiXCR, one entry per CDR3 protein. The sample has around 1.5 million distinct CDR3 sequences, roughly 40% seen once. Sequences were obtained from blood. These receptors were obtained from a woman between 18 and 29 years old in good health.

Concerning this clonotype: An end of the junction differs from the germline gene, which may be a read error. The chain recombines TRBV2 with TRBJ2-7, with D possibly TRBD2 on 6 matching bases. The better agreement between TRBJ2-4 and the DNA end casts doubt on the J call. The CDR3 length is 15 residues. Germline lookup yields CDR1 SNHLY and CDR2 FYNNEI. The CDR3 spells CASSEQGGGKTIQYF. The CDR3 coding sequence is TGTGCCAGCAGTGAACAGGGAGGAGGAAAAACCATTCAGTACTTC.

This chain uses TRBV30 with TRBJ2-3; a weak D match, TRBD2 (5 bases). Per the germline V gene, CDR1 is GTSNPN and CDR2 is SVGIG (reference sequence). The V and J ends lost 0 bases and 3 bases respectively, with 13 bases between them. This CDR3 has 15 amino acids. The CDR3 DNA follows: TGTGCCTGGAGTGTACGGCAGACGGGGACAGATACGCAGTATTTT. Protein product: CAWSVRQTGTDTQYF.

The CDR3 DNA is TGTGCTAGTGGGACAGGGACTCGCCAGCCCCAGCATTTT. This encodes CASGTGTRQPQHF. V gene TRBV12-5 combines with J gene TRBJ1-5; 7 nucleotides line up with TRBD1. Germline V lookup: CDR1 LGHNT, CDR2 FRNRAP. The CDR3 runs 13 residues. The V gene end was trimmed by 6 bases and the J gene end by 7 bases; junction bases not matched to a gene: 6.

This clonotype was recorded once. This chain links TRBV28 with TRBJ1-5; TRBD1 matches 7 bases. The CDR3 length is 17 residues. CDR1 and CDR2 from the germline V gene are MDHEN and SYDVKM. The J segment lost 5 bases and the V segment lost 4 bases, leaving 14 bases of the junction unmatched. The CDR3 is CASSSPSNDRAYQPQHF. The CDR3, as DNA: TGTGCCAGCAGTTCACCCTCAAACGACAGGGCCTATCAGCCCCAGCATTTT.

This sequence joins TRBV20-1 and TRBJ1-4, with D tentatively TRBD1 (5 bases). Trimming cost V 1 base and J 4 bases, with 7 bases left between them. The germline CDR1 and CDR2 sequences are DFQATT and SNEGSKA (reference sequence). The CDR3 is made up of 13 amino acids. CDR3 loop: CSARGGSNEKLFF. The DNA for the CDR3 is TGCAGTGCTAGAGGGGGGAGTAATGAAAAACTGTTTTTT.

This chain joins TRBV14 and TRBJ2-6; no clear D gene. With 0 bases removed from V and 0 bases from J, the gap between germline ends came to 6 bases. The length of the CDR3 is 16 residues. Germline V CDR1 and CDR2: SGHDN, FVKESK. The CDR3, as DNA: TGTGCCAGCAGCCAAGATGTGGGCTCTGGGGCCAACGTCCTGACTTTC. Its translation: CASSQDVGSGANVLTF.

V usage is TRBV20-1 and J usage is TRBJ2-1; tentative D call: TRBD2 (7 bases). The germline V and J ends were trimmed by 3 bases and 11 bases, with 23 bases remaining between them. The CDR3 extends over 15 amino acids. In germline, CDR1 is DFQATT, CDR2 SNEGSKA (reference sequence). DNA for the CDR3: TGCAGTGCTAGGACGGAGGGGGGGCCTCTTAAGAAGCAGTTCTTC. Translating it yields CSARTEGGPLKKQFF.

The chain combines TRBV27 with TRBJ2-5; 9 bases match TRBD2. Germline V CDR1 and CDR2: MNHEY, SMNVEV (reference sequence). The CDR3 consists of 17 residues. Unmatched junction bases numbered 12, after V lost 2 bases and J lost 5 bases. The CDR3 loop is CASSLAGGLMDRETQYF. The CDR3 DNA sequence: TGTGCCAGCAGTTTAGCGGGGGGGCTAATGGATAGGGAGACCCAGTACTTC.

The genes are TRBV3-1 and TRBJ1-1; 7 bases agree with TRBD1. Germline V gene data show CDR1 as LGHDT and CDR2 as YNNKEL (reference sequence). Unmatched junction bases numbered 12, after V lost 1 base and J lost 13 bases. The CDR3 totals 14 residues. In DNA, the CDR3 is TGTGCCAGCAGCCAAGGCAGGGGGTATTTGAAAGGTTTCTTT. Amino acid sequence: CASSQGRGYLKGFF.

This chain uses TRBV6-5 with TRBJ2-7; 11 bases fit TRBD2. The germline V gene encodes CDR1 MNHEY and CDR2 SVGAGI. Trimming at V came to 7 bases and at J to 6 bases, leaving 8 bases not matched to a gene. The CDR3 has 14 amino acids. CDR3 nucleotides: TGTGCCAGCACCGCCGGGACTAGCGGTCGCGAGCAGTACTTC. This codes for CASTAGTSGREQYF.

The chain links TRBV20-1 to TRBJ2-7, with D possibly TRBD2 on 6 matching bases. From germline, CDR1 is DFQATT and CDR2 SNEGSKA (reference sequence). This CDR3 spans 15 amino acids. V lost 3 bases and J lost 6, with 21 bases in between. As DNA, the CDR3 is TGCAGTGCTAGCGGGGGACTTTCAATTCCTTCCGAGCAGTACTTC. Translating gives CSASGGLSIPSEQYF.

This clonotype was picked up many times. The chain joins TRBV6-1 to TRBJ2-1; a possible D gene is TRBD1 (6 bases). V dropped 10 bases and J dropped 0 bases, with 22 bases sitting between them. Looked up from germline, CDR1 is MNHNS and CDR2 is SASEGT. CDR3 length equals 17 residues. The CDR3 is CATLPSAGTSSYNEQFF. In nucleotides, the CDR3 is TGTGCCACCCTTCCTAGTGCCGGGACAAGCTCCTACAATGAGCAGTTCTTC.

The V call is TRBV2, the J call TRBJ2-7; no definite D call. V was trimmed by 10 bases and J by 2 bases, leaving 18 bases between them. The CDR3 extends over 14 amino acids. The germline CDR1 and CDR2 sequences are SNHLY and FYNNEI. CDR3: CATLLPQFTYEQYF. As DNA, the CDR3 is TGTGCCACCCTCCTACCACAGTTTACCTACGAGCAGTACTTC.

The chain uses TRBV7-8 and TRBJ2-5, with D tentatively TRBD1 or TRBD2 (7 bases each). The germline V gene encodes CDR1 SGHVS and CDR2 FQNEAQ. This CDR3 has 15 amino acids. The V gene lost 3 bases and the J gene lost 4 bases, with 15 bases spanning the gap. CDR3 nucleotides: TGTGCCAGCAGCTTTGAGGGGGCGGGAGTAGAGACCCAGTACTTC. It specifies CASSFEGAGVETQYF.

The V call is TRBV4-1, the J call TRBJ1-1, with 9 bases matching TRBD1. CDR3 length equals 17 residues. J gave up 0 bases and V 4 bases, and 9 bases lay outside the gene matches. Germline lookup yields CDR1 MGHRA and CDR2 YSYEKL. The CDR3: CASSLRRTGVMNTEAFF. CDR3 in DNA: TGCGCCAGCAGCCTACGCAGGACAGGGGTCATGAACACTGAAGCTTTCTTT.

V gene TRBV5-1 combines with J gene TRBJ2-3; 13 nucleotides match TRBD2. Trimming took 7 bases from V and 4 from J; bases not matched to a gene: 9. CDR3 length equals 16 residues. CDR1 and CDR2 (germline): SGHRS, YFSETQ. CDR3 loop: CASYPGTSGAADTQYF. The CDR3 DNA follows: TGCGCCAGCTACCCCGGGACTAGCGGGGCGGCAGATACGCAGTATTTT.

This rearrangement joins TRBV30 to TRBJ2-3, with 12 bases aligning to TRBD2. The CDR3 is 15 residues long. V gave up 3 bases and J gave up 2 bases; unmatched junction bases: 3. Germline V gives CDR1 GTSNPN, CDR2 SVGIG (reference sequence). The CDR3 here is CAWRRTSGTTDTQYF. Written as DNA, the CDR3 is TGTGCCTGGAGGAGGACTAGCGGGACCACAGATACGCAGTATTTT.

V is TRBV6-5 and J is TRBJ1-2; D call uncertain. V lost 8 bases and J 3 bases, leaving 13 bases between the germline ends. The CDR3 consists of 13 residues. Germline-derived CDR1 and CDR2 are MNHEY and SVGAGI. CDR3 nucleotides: TGTGCCAGCGGTCGAGAGCCGGACTATGGCTACACCTTC. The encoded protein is CASGREPDYGYTF.

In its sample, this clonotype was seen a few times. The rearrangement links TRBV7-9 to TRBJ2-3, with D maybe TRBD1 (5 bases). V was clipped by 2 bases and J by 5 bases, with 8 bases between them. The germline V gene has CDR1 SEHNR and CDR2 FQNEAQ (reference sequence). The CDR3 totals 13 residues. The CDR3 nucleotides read TGTGCCAGCAGCTTAAAGGGGATAGATACGCAGTATTTT. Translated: CASSLKGIDTQYF.

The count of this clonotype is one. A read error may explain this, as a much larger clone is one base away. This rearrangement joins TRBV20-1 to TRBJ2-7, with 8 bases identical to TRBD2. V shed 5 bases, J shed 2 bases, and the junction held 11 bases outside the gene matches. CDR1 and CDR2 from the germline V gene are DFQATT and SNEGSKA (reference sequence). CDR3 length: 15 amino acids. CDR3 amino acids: CSARKGGGPTYEQYF. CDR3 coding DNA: TGCAGTGCTCGGAAGGGCGGGGGGCCGACCTACGAGCAGTACTTC.

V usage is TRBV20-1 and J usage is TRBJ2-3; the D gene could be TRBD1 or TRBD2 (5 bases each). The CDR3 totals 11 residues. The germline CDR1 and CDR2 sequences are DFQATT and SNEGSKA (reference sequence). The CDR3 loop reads CSGQGADTQYF. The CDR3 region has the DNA TGCAGCGGGCAGGGAGCAGATACGCAGTATTTT.

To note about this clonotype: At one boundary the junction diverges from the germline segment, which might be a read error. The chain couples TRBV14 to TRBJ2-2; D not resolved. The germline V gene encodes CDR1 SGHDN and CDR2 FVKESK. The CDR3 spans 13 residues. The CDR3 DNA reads TGTGCCGGCAGCCCTTGGAAGACCGGGGAGCTGTTTTTT. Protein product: CAGSPWKTGELFF.

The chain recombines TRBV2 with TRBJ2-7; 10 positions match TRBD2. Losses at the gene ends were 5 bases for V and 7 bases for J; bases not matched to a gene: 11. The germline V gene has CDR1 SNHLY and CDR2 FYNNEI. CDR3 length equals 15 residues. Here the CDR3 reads CASSWASGSSNEQYF. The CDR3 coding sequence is TGTGCCAGCAGTTGGGCTAGCGGGAGCTCCAATGAGCAGTACTTC.

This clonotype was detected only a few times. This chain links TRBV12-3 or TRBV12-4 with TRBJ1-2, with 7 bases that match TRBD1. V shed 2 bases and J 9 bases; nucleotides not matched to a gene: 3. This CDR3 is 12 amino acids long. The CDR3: CASSLQGESYTF. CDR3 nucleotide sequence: TGTGCCAGCAGTTTACAGGGGGAGAGCTACACCTTC.

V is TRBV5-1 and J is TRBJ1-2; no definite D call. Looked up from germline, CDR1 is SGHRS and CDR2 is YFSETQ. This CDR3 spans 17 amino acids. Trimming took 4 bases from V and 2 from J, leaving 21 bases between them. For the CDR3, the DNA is TGCGCCAGCAGCCCCTTCCGAGAAGGTCTGATAAACTATGGCTACACCTTC. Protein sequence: CASSPFREGLINYGYTF.